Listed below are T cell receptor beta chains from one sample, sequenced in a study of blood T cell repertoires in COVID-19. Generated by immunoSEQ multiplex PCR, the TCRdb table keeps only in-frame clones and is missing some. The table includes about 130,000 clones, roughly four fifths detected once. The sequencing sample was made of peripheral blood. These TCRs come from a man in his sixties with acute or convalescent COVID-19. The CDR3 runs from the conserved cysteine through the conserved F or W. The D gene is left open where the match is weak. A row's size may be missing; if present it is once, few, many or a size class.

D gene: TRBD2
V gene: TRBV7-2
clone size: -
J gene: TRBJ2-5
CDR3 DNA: TGTGCCAGCAGGCAGAGCGGGAGGACCCAAGAGACCCAGTACTTC
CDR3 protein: CASRQSGRTQETQYF

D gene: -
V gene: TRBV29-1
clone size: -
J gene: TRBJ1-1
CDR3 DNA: TGCAGCGTTGGAGTCCACACTGAAGCTTTCTTT
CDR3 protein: CSVGVHTEAFF

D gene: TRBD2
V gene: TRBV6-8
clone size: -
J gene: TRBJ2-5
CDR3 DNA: TGTGCCAGCGGGAGGGCCGGTCAAGAGACCCAGTACTTC
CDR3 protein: CASGRAGQETQYF

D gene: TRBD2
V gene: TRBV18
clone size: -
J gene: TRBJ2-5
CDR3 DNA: TGTGCCAGCTCTTTTGCTAGCGGGAAAGAGACCCAGTACTTC
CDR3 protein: CASSFASGKETQYF

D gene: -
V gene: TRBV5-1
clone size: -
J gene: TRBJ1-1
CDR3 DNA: TGCGCCAGCAGCTTGGTTGCGGGGGGCGGCACTGAAGCTTTCTTT
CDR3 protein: CASSLVAGGGTEAFF

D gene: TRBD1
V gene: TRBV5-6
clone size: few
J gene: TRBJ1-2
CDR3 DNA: TGTGCCAGCAGCTTCCAAGGGGACAGGGAGAGGTATGGCTACACCTTC
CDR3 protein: CASSFQGDRERYGYTF

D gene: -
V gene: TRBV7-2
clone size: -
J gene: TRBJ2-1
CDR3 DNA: TGTGCCAGCAGCTTTTTGGGGGGAAACTACAATGAGCAGTTCTTC
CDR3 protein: CASSFLGGNYNEQFF

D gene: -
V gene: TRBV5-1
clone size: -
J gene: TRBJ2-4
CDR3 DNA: TGCGCCAGCAGCCCGCCCGACCCCATCGGGAACATTCAGTACTTC
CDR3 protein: CASSPPDPIGNIQYF

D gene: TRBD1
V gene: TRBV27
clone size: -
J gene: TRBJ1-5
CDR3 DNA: TGTGCCAGCAGCTTCACCTCGGCAGGGGGCTTTCATCAGCCCCAGCATTTT
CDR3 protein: CASSFTSAGGFHQPQHF

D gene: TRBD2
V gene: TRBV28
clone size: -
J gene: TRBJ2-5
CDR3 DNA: TGTGCCAGCAGTTCAAGAAGCGGGAGAGTATGGGAGACCCAGTACTTC
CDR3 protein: CASSSRSGRVWETQYF

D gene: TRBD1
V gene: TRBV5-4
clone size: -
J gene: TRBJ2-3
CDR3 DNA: TGTGCCAGCAGCCTCGACAGGGCATACACAGATACGCAGTATTTT
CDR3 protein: CASSLDRAYTDTQYF

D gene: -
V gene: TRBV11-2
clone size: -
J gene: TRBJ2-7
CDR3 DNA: TGTGCCAGCAGCGTAAACAGGGCGCCGATCTACGAGCAGTACTTC
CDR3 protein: CASSVNRAPIYEQYF

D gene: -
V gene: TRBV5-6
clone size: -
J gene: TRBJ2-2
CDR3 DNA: TGTGCCAGCAGCTCTTTTCGGCGGGATGGAGCCGGGGAGCTGTTTTTT
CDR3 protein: CASSSFRRDGAGELFF

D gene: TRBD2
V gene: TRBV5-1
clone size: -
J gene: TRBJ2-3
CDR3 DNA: TGCGCCAGCGGGACCCGAGGGACTAGCGGGAAGGATACGCAGTATTTT
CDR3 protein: CASGTRGTSGKDTQYF

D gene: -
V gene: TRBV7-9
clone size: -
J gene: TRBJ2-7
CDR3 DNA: TGTGCCAGCAGCCCTAGACAGGGAGGAGAGCAGTACTTC
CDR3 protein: CASSPRQGGEQYF

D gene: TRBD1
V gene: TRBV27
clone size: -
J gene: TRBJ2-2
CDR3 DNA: TGTGCCAGCAGTTTCCTCACAGGGGTCGACACCGGGGAGCTGTTTTTT
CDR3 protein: CASSFLTGVDTGELFF

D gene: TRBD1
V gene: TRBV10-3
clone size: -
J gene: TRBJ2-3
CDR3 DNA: TGTGCCACGAGCTGGGACAGAGGCACAGATACGCAGTATTTT
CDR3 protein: CATSWDRGTDTQYF

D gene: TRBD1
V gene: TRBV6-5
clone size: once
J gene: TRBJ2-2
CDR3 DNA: TGTGCCAGCACCCCGGGACAGGCGGTCGGGGAGCTGTTTTTT
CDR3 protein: CASTPGQAVGELFF

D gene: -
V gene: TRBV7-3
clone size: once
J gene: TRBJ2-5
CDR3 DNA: TGTGCCAGCAGCTTAGGTCTGGGCCCCCAAGAGACCCAGTACTTC
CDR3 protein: CASSLGLGPQETQYF

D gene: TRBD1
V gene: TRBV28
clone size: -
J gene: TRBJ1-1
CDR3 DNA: TGTGCCAGCAGTTTGCCGGGACAGGGGAGTACTGAAGCTTTCTTT
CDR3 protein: CASSLPGQGSTEAFF

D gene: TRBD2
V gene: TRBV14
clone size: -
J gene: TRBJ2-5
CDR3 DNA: TGTGCCAGCAGCCCACCTGCGGGAGGGGAGACCCAGTACTTC
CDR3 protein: CASSPPAGGETQYF

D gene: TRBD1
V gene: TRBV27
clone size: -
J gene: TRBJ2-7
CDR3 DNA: TGTGCCAGCAGTTTCCGACAGGGCTACGAGCAGTACTTC
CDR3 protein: CASSFRQGYEQYF

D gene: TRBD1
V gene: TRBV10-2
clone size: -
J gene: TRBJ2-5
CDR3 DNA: TGCGCCAGCAGAATCGGGACAGGGGGAGAGACCCAGTACTTC
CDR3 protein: CASRIGTGGETQYF

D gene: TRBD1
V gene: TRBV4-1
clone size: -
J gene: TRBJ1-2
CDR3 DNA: TGCGCCAGCAGCCAAGGAACCTTGGGACAGGGGGCACGTGGCTACACCTTC
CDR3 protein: CASSQGTLGQGARGYTF

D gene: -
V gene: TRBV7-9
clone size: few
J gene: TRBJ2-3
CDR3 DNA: TGTGCCAGCAGCTTAGGTCAGGATTTT
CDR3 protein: CASSLGQDF

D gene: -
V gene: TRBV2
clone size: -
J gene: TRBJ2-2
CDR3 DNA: TGTGCCAGCAGTGGCAGATTGGGGGAGCTGTTTTTT
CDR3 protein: CASSGRLGELFF

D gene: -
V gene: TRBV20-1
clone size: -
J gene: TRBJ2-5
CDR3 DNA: TGCAGTGCTAGTCCTGTAGAAGAGACCCAGTACTTC
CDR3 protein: CSASPVEETQYF

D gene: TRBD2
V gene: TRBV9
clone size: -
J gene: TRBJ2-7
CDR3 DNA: TGTGCCAGCAGCGAGGGACTAGCTGCGAAGGGGGAGCAGTACTTC
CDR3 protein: CASSEGLAAKGEQYF

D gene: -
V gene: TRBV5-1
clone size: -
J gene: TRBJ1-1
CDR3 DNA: TGCGCCAGCAGCTTTACGGGAGGGGTGAACACTGAAGCTTTCTTT
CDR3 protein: CASSFTGGVNTEAFF

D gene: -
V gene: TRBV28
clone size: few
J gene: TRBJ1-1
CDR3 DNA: TGTGCCAGCAGCTTCCTACGTACTCAAGCTTTCTTT
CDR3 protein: CASSFLRTQAFF

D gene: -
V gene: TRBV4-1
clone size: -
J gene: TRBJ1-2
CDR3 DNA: TGCGCCAGCAGCCAAGACAGGAACTATGGCTACACCTTC
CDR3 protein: CASSQDRNYGYTF

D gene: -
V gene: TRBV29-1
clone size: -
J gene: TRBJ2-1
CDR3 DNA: TGCAGCGTCCCCCCCGTGGAGCAGTTCTTC
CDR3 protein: CSVPPVEQFF

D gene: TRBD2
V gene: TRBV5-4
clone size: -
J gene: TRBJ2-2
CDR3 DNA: TGTGCCAGCAGCTGGGGGTCTAGCGGGCGCACCGGGGAGCTGTTTTTT
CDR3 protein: CASSWGSSGRTGELFF

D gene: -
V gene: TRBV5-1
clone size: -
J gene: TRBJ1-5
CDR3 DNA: TGCGCCAGCAGCTTAGAGGGCGGCGGCAATCAGCCCCAGCATTTT
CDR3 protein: CASSLEGGGNQPQHF

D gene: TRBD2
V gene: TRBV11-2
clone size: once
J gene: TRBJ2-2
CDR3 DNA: TGTGCCAGCAGCCCCGCTAGCGGAGAAACCACCGGGGAGCTGTTTTTT
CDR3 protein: CASSPASGETTGELFF

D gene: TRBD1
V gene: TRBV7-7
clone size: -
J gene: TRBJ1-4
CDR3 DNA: TGTGCCATTTGGGACAGATCTAATGAAAAACTGTTTTTT
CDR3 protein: CAIWDRSNEKLFF

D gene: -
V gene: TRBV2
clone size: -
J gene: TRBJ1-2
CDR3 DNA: TGTGCCAGCAGTGTCGCGGGGACCGATGGCTACACCTTC
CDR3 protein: CASSVAGTDGYTF

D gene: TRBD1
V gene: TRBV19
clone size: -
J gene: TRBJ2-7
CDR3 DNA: TGTGCCAGTAGTATGACAGGGTACGAGCAGTACTTC
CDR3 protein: CASSMTGYEQYF

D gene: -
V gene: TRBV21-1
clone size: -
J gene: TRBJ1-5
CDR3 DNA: TGTGCCAGCAGCCCCACAGGGAATCAGCCCCAGCATTTT
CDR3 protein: CASSPTGNQPQHF

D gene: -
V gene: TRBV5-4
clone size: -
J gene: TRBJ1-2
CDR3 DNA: TGTGCCAGCAGCTTGTCTGCGGACTTCCGTGGCTACACCTTC
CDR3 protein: CASSLSADFRGYTF

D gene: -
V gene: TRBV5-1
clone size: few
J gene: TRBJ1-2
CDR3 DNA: TGCGCCAGCAGCCCCAGGGACACAGCCTATGGCTACACCTTC
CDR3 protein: CASSPRDTAYGYTF

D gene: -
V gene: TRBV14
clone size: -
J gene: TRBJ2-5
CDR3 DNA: TGTGCCAGCAGCCATACACAAGAGACCCAGTACTTC
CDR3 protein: CASSHTQETQYF

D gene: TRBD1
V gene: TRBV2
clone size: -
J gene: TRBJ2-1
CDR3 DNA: TGTGCCAGCAGTCGGGACAGCAGCTCCTACAATGAGCAGTTCTTC
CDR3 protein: CASSRDSSSYNEQFF

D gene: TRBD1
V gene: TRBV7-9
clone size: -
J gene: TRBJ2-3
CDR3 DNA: TGTGCCAGCAGCTATCGGGACAGGGTGGATACGCAGTATTTT
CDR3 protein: CASSYRDRVDTQYF

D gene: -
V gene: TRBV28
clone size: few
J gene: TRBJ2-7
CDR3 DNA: TGTGCCACCGACCCCCCCGGCGGTGAGCAGTACTTC
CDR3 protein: CATDPPGGEQYF

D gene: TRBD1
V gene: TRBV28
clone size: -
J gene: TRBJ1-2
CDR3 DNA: TGTGCCAGCAGTTCCATTTATCCCGGGACAGGGGACCATGGCTACACCTTC
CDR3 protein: CASSSIYPGTGDHGYTF

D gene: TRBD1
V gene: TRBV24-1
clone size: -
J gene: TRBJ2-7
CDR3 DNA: TGTGCCACCAGTGATTCTTACGGGACAGGGAACGAGCAGTACTTC
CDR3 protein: CATSDSYGTGNEQYF

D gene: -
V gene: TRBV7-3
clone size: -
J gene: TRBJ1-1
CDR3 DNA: TGTGCCAGCAGCCGACAGAACATGAACACTGAAGCTTTCTTT
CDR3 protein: CASSRQNMNTEAFF

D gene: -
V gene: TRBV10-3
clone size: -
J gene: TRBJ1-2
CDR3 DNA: TGTGCCATCAGTGACCCAACAAATAACTATGGCTACACCTTC
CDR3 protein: CAISDPTNNYGYTF